The 7 T cell receptor beta chains reported below all come from one sample, sequenced in a study of human T cells and chemical hapten exposure. TCRdb ran MiXCR on the RACE reads and lists one entry per CDR3 protein. Counted here are roughly 150,000 distinct CDR3 sequences, 28% occurring once; the ten biggest clones make up 2% to 2.5%. The time point was: patch test 3, about 24 weeks after DPC sensitization. Sample treatment: therapeutic diphenylcyclopropenone sensitization with weekly scalp DPC. The source material was whole blood, sampled in connection with sensitization to the hapten diphenylcyclopropenone (DPC). These receptors were collected from a woman aged 18-29 years with alopecia areata. Some clones in this sample may be carry-over from other donors' samples.

This clonotype was counted only a few times. The rearrangement uses TRBV6-5 and TRBJ2-3; D ambiguous. V was trimmed by 0 bases and J by 0 bases, leaving 10 bases between them. The V gene's germline CDR1 is MNHEY and CDR2 SVGAGI. CDR3 length: 16 amino acids. The CDR3 DNA is TGTGCCAGCAGTTACTCGTTTTCTGCTAGCACAGATACGCAGTATTTT. It codes for CASSYSFSASTDTQYF.

This sequence joins TRBV5-1 and TRBJ2-2; unclear D gene. The germline V and J ends were trimmed by 1 base and 6 bases, with 13 bases remaining between them. The length of the CDR3 is 15 residues. The germline V gene has CDR1 SGHRS and CDR2 YFSETQ. CDR3 DNA sequence: TGCGCCAGCAGCTTGAAAGGGAATGGGGCCGGGGAGCTGTTTTTT. Residues: CASSLKGNGAGELFF.

The chain joins TRBV18 to TRBJ2-7; 8 bases fit TRBD1. CDR1 KGHSH and CDR2 LQKENI come from the germline V gene. Trimming removed 3 bases from V and 0 bases from J; junction bases left unmatched: 10. The CDR3 extends over 17 amino acids. CDR3 loop: CASSPPTGTGSSYEQYF. Here the CDR3 DNA reads TGTGCCAGCTCACCGCCTACCGGGACAGGTAGCTCCTACGAGCAGTACTTC.

This clonotype was observed a handful of times. J is TRBJ2-3 and V is TRBV6-2 or TRBV6-3; D assignment may be TRBD1 or TRBD2 (7 bases each). Trimming took off 6 bases at V and 4 bases at J, with 17 bases between the two ends. Germline values: CDR1 MNHEY, CDR2 SVGEGT. The CDR3 has 15 residues. The DNA for the CDR3 is TGTGCCAGCAGGGACGGGGGGACAGCCGCAGATACGCAGTATTTT. Amino acids: CASRDGGTAADTQYF.

This clonotype was recorded a few times. The chain couples TRBV7-3 to TRBJ1-1; 9 bases agree with TRBD1. From germline, CDR1 is SGHTA and CDR2 FQGTGA. The length of the CDR3 is 16 residues. V was pared by 1 base and J by 4 bases, with 7 bases of the junction left unmatched. CDR3 region: CASSLSVGQGRTEAFF. Written as DNA, the CDR3 is TGTGCCAGCAGCTTAAGTGTTGGACAGGGGCGCACTGAAGCTTTCTTT. The full variable domain, in which reference TRBV7-3 and TRBJ1-1 provide the parts outside the CDR3, is GAGVSQTPSNKVTEKGKYVELRCDPISGHTALYWYRQSLGQGPEFLIYFQGTGAADDSGLPNDRFFAVRPEGSVSTLKIQRTERGDSAVYLCASSLSVGQGRTEAFFGQGTRLTVV.

The J gene is TRBJ2-2, the V gene TRBV20-1, with D unresolved. The length of the CDR3 is 13 residues. CDR1 and CDR2 (germline): DFQATT, SNEGSKA (reference sequence). V lost 3 bases and J 5 bases, leaving 10 bases between the germline ends. CDR3 sequence reads: CSASDPRTGELFF. CDR3 coding DNA: TGCAGTGCTAGCGACCCCAGAACCGGGGAGCTGTTTTTT.

This clonotype was detected only a few times. The chain combines TRBV2 with TRBJ2-7; 9 bases align to TRBD2. With V trimmed by 4 bases and J by 0 bases, 4 bases remained unmatched. From germline, CDR1 is SNHLY and CDR2 FYNNEI. The CDR3 consists of 15 residues. CDR3 sequence reads: CASSGASGNSYEQYF. As DNA, the CDR3 is TGTGCCAGCAGTGGGGCTAGCGGGAACTCCTACGAGCAGTACTTC.